Listed here are 22 T cell receptor beta chains from one sample, sequenced in a study of cytomegalovirus exposure and HLA in healthy donors. The PCR ran on 60 Vbeta and 13 Jbeta primers. Clones were sequenced by immunoSEQ multiplex PCR, and TCRdb holds only the in-frame ones, with some missing. This repertoire shows some 95,000 clones, roughly 71% found once; its top ten account for about a sixth. The source material was PBMCs. These receptors were obtained from a woman aged 18 to 35 in good health and CMV-seropositive.

This clone occurred a few times. This chain uses TRBV6-1 with TRBJ2-2, with unresolved D. V shed 2 bases and J shed 5 bases, with 12 bases lying between them. Per germline, CDR1 MNHNS and CDR2 SASEGT. This CDR3 is 15 amino acids long. As DNA, the CDR3 is TGTGCCAGCAGTGAATATGGCGGCGATACCGGGGAGCTGTTTTTT. Its protein product is CASSEYGGDTGELFF.

The gene calls are TRBV7-9 and TRBJ2-7, with 8 bases that match TRBD1. Trimming removed 5 bases from V and 2 bases from J; junction bases left unmatched: 5. Germline V gene lookup returns CDR1 SEHNR and CDR2 FQNEAQ (reference sequence). The CDR3 runs 14 residues. The CDR3 region is CASSLRGQPYEQYF. In DNA form, the CDR3 reads TGTGCCAGCAGCCTCAGGGGGCAGCCCTACGAGCAGTACTTC.

This chain joins TRBV19 and TRBJ1-1, with 8 bases fitting TRBD1. The J segment lost 0 bases and the V segment lost 7 bases, leaving 7 bases of the junction unmatched. The CDR3 length is 15 residues. Germline-derived CDR1 and CDR2 are LNHDA and SQIVND (reference sequence). This chain's CDR3 is CASTYRGGLNTEAFF. The CDR3 DNA follows: TGTGCCAGTACGTACAGGGGGGGCTTGAACACTGAAGCTTTCTTT.

This chain uses TRBV21-1 with TRBJ2-6; the tabulated D call, TRBD1, remains unverified against the DNA. TRBV21-1 is deemed a pseudogene. There are 20 residues in the CDR3. This chain's CDR3 is CASSKDFPDRGPSGANVLTF. The DNA for the CDR3 is TGTGCCAGCAGCAAAGATTTCCCCGACAGGGGCCCTTCTGGGGCCAACGTCCTGACTTTC.

This chain uses TRBV7-2 with TRBJ2-1; 10 bases are shared with TRBD2. V lost 4 bases, J lost 9 bases, and 9 bases stayed unmatched. The CDR3 sequence is 15 residues long. Germline V gene sequence: CDR1 SGHTA, CDR2 FQGNSA. The CDR3 coding sequence is TGTGCCAGCAGCTACAGAGCGGGGGGGCAGGGTGAGCAGTTCTTC. Protein sequence: CASSYRAGGQGEQFF.

This chain joins TRBV6-1 and TRBJ2-7; 7 nucleotides line up with TRBD2. Germline lookup yields CDR1 MNHNS and CDR2 SASEGT. Trimming took 6 bases from V and 1 from J; bases not matched to a gene: 9. This CDR3 comprises 15 residues. The CDR3 DNA reads as TGTGCCAGCAGACCGAAGCGGGGTTCTTCCTACGAGCAGTACTTC. Its translation: CASRPKRGSSYEQYF.

J is TRBJ2-3 and V is TRBV5-4, with 7 bases identical to TRBD1. Germline loops: CDR1 SGHNT, CDR2 YYREEE (reference sequence). This CDR3 contains 14 residues. The J segment lost 7 bases and the V segment lost 3 bases, leaving 8 bases of the junction unmatched. CDR3 loop: CASSSDRVRNTQYF. In nucleotides, the CDR3 is TGTGCCAGCAGCTCAGACAGGGTTAGAAATACGCAGTATTTT.

The chain joins TRBV4-3 to TRBJ2-1; 9 bases align to TRBD1. The germline V gene encodes CDR1 LGHNA and CDR2 YSLEER. V shed 2 bases and J 5 bases; nucleotides not matched to a gene: 13. The CDR3 has 18 residues. CDR3: CASSQSIQGALGDNEQFF. In DNA form, the CDR3 reads TGCGCCAGCAGCCAATCCATACAGGGGGCGTTGGGTGACAATGAGCAGTTCTTC.

The chain carries TRBV4-1 and TRBJ2-3; 9 nucleotides agree with TRBD2. The CDR3 is 17 residues long. The germline V gene encodes CDR1 MGHRA and CDR2 YSYEKL. Trimming removed 0 bases from V and 3 bases from J; junction bases left unmatched: 7. The CDR3 nucleotides read TGCGCCAGCAGCCAAGAACTTAGGACTAGCGCAACAGATACGCAGTATTTT. This sequence encodes CASSQELRTSATDTQYF.

The chain links TRBV2 to TRBJ2-2; 8 positions agree with TRBD1. The V and J ends lost 4 bases and 0 bases, in that order; junction bases with no gene match: 4. The germline V gene encodes CDR1 SNHLY and CDR2 FYNNEI. The CDR3 has 16 residues. The CDR3, as DNA: TGTGCCAGCAGTGGCCAGACAGGGGCGAACACCGGGGAGCTGTTTTTT. This codes for CASSGQTGANTGELFF.

A few counts support this clone. The gene calls are TRBV12-2 and TRBJ2-7; the table's D call, TRBD2, was not checked against the DNA. TRBV12-2 is marked as a pseudogene. This CDR3 region has 15 residues. The CDR3 region is CASRLRLATTYEQYF. The CDR3 DNA sequence: TGTGCAAGTCGCTTGCGACTAGCGACCACCTACGAGCAGTACTTC.

This clone was counted only a few times. The chain uses TRBV28 and TRBJ2-5; 8 bases align to TRBD2. The trim removed 3 bases at V and 5 bases at J, leaving 8 bases unmatched. CDR3 length equals 15 residues. In germline, CDR1 is MDHEN, CDR2 SYDVKM. The CDR3 coding sequence is TGTGCCAGCAGTTTCTCGAGGGGCGGGGGGGAGACCCAGTACTTC. Residues: CASSFSRGGGETQYF.

The chain couples TRBV5-8 to TRBJ2-5, with 10 bases aligning to TRBD1. The CDR3 spans 15 residues. V gave up 4 bases and J gave up 5 bases; unmatched junction bases: 8. In germline, CDR1 is SGHTS, CDR2 YDEGEE. Here the CDR3 reads CASSRGTGVEETQYF. DNA for the CDR3: TGTGCCAGCAGCCGCGGGACAGGGGTAGAGGAGACCCAGTACTTC.

This chain joins TRBV19 and TRBJ2-1; tentative D call: TRBD2 (6 bases). CDR3 length: 16 residues. V was shortened by 5 bases and J by 0 bases, with 14 bases between the two germline ends. Germline V gene sequence: CDR1 LNHDA, CDR2 SQIVND (reference sequence). The CDR3 sequence is CASSSVRLVSYNEQFF. CDR3 DNA sequence: TGTGCCAGTAGTTCCGTAAGACTAGTCTCCTACAATGAGCAGTTCTTC.

V is TRBV6-5 and J is TRBJ1-1, with D possibly TRBD1 on 5 matching bases. The CDR3 runs to 13 residues. CDR1 and CDR2 from the germline V gene are MNHEY and SVGAGI. Trimming shortened V by 6 bases and J by 3 bases, and 11 bases separated the two germline ends. The CDR3 nucleotides read TGTGCCAGCAGGGGGCAGACGCACACTGAAGCTTTCTTT. It yields the protein CASRGQTHTEAFF.

Comment on this clone: The junction does not match germline at one end; this may be a read error. V usage is TRBV2 and J usage is TRBJ1-5, with TRBD1 as a possible D gene (6 bases). CDR3 length equals 17 residues. Germline V CDR1 and CDR2: SNHLY, FYNNEI. The chain's CDR3 is CASRSRDTGMRNRPQHF. CDR3 nucleotide sequence: TGTGCCAGCAGATCTAGGGACACCGGAATGCGGAATCGGCCCCAGCATTTT.

The chain is built from TRBV2 and TRBJ2-7; 8 positions agree with TRBD1. V lost 6 bases and J lost 3; bases outside the gene matches: 7. This CDR3 spans 14 amino acids. Germline CDR1 and CDR2: SNHLY and FYNNEI. CDR3 residues: CASRQGARSYEQYF. CDR3 nucleotide sequence: TGTGCCAGCAGGCAGGGGGCCAGGAGCTACGAGCAGTACTTC. Looking up the rest from reference TRBV2 and TRBJ2-7 gives the full variable domain: EPEVTQTPSHQVTQMGQEVILRCVPISNHLYFYWYRQILGQKVEFLVSFYNNEISEKSEIFDDQFSVERPDGSNFTLKIRSTKLEDSAMYFCASRQGARSYEQYFGPGTRLTVT.

The CDR3 spells CSVEGEDPYEQYF. The CDR3 DNA is TGCAGCGTTGAAGGGGAGGACCCCTACGAGCAGTACTTC. This chain uses TRBV29-1 with TRBJ2-7, with a weak D call TRBD2 (6 bases). This CDR3 is built from 13 residues. Trimming removed 1 base from V and 2 bases from J, with 9 bases in between. The V gene's germline CDR1 is SQVTM and CDR2 ANQGSEA.

The chain is built from TRBV5-1 and TRBJ2-3; 7 nucleotides match TRBD2. Germline trimming cut 0 bases from V and 1 base from J; bases unmatched to any gene: 2. CDR3 length: 15 amino acids. The germline V gene has CDR1 SGHRS and CDR2 YFSETQ. CDR3 amino acids: CASSLGLAGTDTQYF. The CDR3 DNA follows: TGCGCCAGCAGCTTGGGCCTAGCGGGCACAGATACGCAGTATTTT.

This chain uses TRBV7-6 with TRBJ1-5; D remains ambiguous. The CDR3 runs 14 residues. V lost 2 bases and J lost 2, with 7 bases in between. Germline CDR1 is SGHVS and CDR2 is FNYEAQ. This chain's CDR3 is CASSLSQGNQPQHF. The CDR3 DNA reads TGTGCCAGCAGCTTATCGCAGGGCAATCAGCCCCAGCATTTT.

This clone appeared once. The chain links TRBV18 to TRBJ2-7; D remains ambiguous. Per germline, CDR1 KGHSH and CDR2 LQKENI. The V and J ends lost 3 bases and 2 bases respectively, with 8 bases between them. CDR3 length: 13 residues. As DNA, the CDR3 is TGTGCCAGCTCACCCGACGGAGCCTACGAGCAGTACTTC. It yields the protein CASSPDGAYEQYF. Using reference TRBV18 and TRBJ2-7 for the parts outside the CDR3, the full variable domain is NAGVMQNPRHLVRRRGQEARLRCSPMKGHSHVYWYRQLPEEGLKFMVYLQKENIIDESGMPKERFSAEFPKEGPSILRIQQVVRGDSAAYFCASSPDGAYEQYFGPGTRLTVT.

This chain connects TRBV19 to TRBJ2-5, with 8 bases that match TRBD1. V lost 7 bases and J lost 5; bases outside the gene matches: 15. Germline loops: CDR1 LNHDA, CDR2 SQIVND (reference sequence). This CDR3 has 16 amino acids. The CDR3 DNA follows: TGTGCCAGTAACGCGGACAGGGTGGGTTTAGGGGAGACCCAGTACTTC. It is translated as CASNADRVGLGETQYF.